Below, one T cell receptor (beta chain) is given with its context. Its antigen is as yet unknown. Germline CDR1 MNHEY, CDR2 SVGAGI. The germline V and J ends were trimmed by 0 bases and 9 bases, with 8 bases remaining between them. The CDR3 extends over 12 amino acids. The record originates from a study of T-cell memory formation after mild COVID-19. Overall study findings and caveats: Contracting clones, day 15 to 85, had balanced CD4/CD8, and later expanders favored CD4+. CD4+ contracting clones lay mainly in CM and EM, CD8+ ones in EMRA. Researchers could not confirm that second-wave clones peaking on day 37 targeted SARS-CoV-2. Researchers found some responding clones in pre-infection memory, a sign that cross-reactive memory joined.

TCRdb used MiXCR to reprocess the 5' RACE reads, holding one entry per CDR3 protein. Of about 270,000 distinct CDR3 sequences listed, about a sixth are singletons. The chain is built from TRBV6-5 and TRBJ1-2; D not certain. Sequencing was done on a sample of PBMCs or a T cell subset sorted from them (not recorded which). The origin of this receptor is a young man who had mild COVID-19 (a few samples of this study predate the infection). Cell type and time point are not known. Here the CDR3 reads CASSYSGVSYTF. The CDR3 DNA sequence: TGTGCCAGCAGTTACTCCGGAGTGAGCTACACCTTC.